Listed below are T cell receptor beta chains from one sample, sequenced in a study of shared clonotypes between healthy human individuals. Sequencing was performed with immunoSEQ multiplex PCR; in TCRdb, only in-frame clones are kept and a portion is missing. The sample yields approximately 980,000 clones, roughly 72% seen once. Sequencing was performed on memory CD4+ T cells sorted from blood. These receptors originate from a young man in good health. Each CDR3 is given with its conserved first and last residue. D genes are given only for firm matches. Clone size is shown for a subset of rows, as once, few, many or a class of expanded clone.

>TRBD1|TRBV6-6|few|TRBJ2-5
TGTGCCAGCAGTTACTCGGGACAGGGAAAAGAGACCCAGTACTTC
CASSYSGQGKETQYF
>TRBD1|TRBV5-1|once|TRBJ2-5
TGCGCCAGCAGCTCCCAACAGGGGTGGGAGACCCAGTACTTC
CASSSQQGWETQYF
>.|TRBV7-7|.|TRBJ2-5
TGTGCTAGCAGCGATGACAGGCAGTGGACCCAGTACTTC
CASSDDRQWTQYF
>TRBD2|TRBV2|.|TRBJ2-1
TGTGCCAGCAGTTGGCTAGCGGGAGTGGGAATCAATGAGCAGTTCTTC
CASSWLAGVGINEQFF
>.|TRBV7-9|.|TRBJ2-5
TGTGCCACCGGGGAGACCCAGTACTTC
CATGETQYF
>.|TRBV6-1|few|TRBJ2-2
TGTGCCAGCAGAGGACTAAGGGACGGGGGGGAGCTGTTTTTT
CASRGLRDGGELFF
>.|TRBV5-1|few|TRBJ1-1
TGCGCCAGCAGCCCGACGGAGACGGTGAACACTGAAGCTTTCTTT
CASSPTETVNTEAFF
>TRBD1|TRBV28|.|TRBJ2-5
TGTGCCAGCAGTTTATTTCCCTGGGGGACAGGGGGCAAGAAGACCCAGTACTTC
CASSLFPWGTGGKKTQYF
>TRBD2|TRBV11-2|.|TRBJ2-3
TGTGCCAGCAGCGTTAGCGGGTCGGGCACAGATACGCAGTATTTT
CASSVSGSGTDTQYF
>.|TRBV6-5|.|TRBJ1-6
TGTGCCAGCAGTTACTCGATCCATTCACCCCTCCACTTT
CASSYSIHSPLHF
>TRBD1|TRBV7-2|.|TRBJ1-3
TGTGCCAGCAGCTGGGACAGGAGCACCATATATTTT
CASSWDRSTIYF
>.|TRBV6-6|.|TRBJ1-1
TGTGCCAGCAGTGGATCAAACAGGAACACTGAAGCTTTCTTT
CASSGSNRNTEAFF
>.|TRBV7-2|.|TRBJ2-1
TGTGCCAGCAGCCTTGGGCGGGCCTACAATGAGCAGTTCTTC
CASSLGRAYNEQFF
>TRBD2|TRBV5-4|.|TRBJ2-4
TGTGCCAGCAGCTTCAGCGGGAGGGCAGGAAACATTCAGTACTTC
CASSFSGRAGNIQYF
>.|TRBV6-6|few|TRBJ2-7
TGTGCCAGCGCGAACCCCCTCCTCCCCGAGCAGTACTTC
CASANPLLPEQYF
>.|TRBV4-2|few|TRBJ2-7
TGTGCCAGCAGCCAGAGGGAGGACGGGTACGAGCAGTACTTC
CASSQREDGYEQYF
>.|TRBV18|.|TRBJ1-2
TGTGCCAGCTCACCATCCCAGAACTATGGCTACACCTTC
CASSPSQNYGYTF
>TRBD2|TRBV7-8|.|TRBJ2-7
TGTGCCAGCAGCATGGGACTAGCGGTATACGAGCAGTACTTC
CASSMGLAVYEQYF
>.|TRBV7-9|.|TRBJ1-3
TGTGCCAGCAGCTTAAGCACAGGGACTGGAAACACCATATATTTT
CASSLSTGTGNTIYF
>.|TRBV2|.|TRBJ2-7
TGTGCCAGCACTAAACAGGGACCCTCCTACGAGCAGTACTTC
CASTKQGPSYEQYF
>.|TRBV7-2|.|TRBJ2-5
TGTGCCAGCAGCTTAGCGGACTACCAAGAGACCCAGTACTTC
CASSLADYQETQYF
>.|TRBV5-1|.|TRBJ1-6
TGCGCCAGCAGTAGAGCGTCGTTAGCAAATTCACCCCTCCACTTT
CASSRASLANSPLHF
>.|TRBV6-5|.|TRBJ1-2
TGTGCCAGCAGTTACCAGGGAGTGCACTATGGCTACACCTTC
CASSYQGVHYGYTF
>.|TRBV7-4|.|TRBJ1-5
TGTGCCAGCAGCTTAGTAGGGGGAATCGACGCCCAGCCCCAGCATTTT
CASSLVGGIDAQPQHF
>TRBD2|TRBV7-2|once|TRBJ2-5
TGTGCCAGCAGCGAAGCTAGCGGGGGCGAGACCCAGTACTTC
CASSEASGGETQYF
>TRBD2|TRBV2|.|TRBJ2-3
TGTGCCAGCAGGAGCGGGACTAGCGGGAGCACAGATACGCAGTATTTT
CASRSGTSGSTDTQYF
>TRBD1|TRBV27|once|TRBJ1-2
TGTGCCAGCAGTTCGGGACAGGGGTTGAATGGCTACACCTTC
CASSSGQGLNGYTF
>.|TRBV27|.|TRBJ2-1
TGTGCCAGCATACCTATGGGGACCCCTACCCTTGTGCAGTTCTTC
CASIPMGTPTLVQFF
>.|TRBV7-2|.|TRBJ2-5
TGTGCCAGCAGCCCACCTACGGAGACCCAGTACTTC
CASSPPTETQYF
>TRBD1|TRBV19|few|TRBJ1-5
TGTGCCAGTAGTATCGAGGGACAGGGGTATCAGCCCCAGCATTTT
CASSIEGQGYQPQHF
>.|TRBV30|few|TRBJ2-7
TGTGCCTGGAGGGGGGGTAGCGGACCTTACGAGCAGTACTTC
CAWRGGSGPYEQYF
>.|TRBV11-3|.|TRBJ2-2
TGTGCCAGCAGCTTAGTAGGGGGCACCGGGGAGCTGTTTTTT
CASSLVGGTGELFF
>TRBD1|TRBV10-3|.|TRBJ1-2
TGTGCCATCAGTCTCGACAGGGGGTATGGCTACACCTTC
CAISLDRGYGYTF
>.|TRBV6-1|few|TRBJ1-2
TGTGCCAGCAGTGAAGGGAAAGGGATTTCCTATGGCTACACCTTC
CASSEGKGISYGYTF
>TRBD2|TRBV6-5|.|TRBJ2-1
TGTGCCAGCAGCAGTAGCGGGGGCCCTTACAATGAGCAGTTCTTC
CASSSSGGPYNEQFF
>.|TRBV6-6|many|TRBJ2-3
TGTGCCAGCAGTTACTTTTCTCGAGCAGATACGCAGTATTTT
CASSYFSRADTQYF
>TRBD2|TRBV4-1|.|TRBJ2-7
TGCGCCAGCAGCCAAGATCGAGCGGGGACGCCCTACGAGCAGTACTTC
CASSQDRAGTPYEQYF
>.|TRBV7-8|.|TRBJ2-7
TGTGCCAGCAGCGTAATGGGAGGAACTTCCTACGAGCAGTACTTC
CASSVMGGTSYEQYF
>TRBD1|TRBV10-1|.|TRBJ1-6
TGCGCCAGCACTGGACAGGGGAGCTCCTATAATTCACCCCTCCACTTT
CASTGQGSSYNSPLHF
>TRBD2|TRBV5-1|once|TRBJ2-5
TGCGCCAGCAGCTTGGTGGTAGCGGGAGGTTCGGAGACCCAGTACTTC
CASSLVVAGGSETQYF